This entry lists 16 T cell receptor beta chains sequenced from one sample in a study of T-cell reconstitution after alpha-beta-depleted transplantation in children. The library targeted TCRbeta and was prepared with unique molecular identifiers. TCRdb called the PCR reads again in MiXCR, with one record for every CDR3 protein. This sample has 250,000 to 350,000 distinct CDR3 sequences, with roughly 9.5% found just once. This specimen consisted of PBMCs from the stem cell graft donor, obtained from the stem cell graft. All receptors come from a human donor who donated a stem cell graft to a child with SCID.

In its sample, this clonotype was seen a few times. CDR3 amino acids: CASSVRDRTLRHYGYTF. Here the CDR3 DNA reads TGTGCCAGCAGCGTCCGGGACAGGACCCTACGGCACTATGGCTACACCTTC. This chain connects TRBV7-3 to TRBJ1-2; TRBD1 matches 8 bases. Germline V gene data show CDR1 as SGHTA and CDR2 as FQGTGA. The V and J ends lost 5 bases and 3 bases, in that order; junction bases with no gene match: 14. CDR3 length: 17 amino acids.

A few counts support this clonotype. This sequence joins TRBV20-1 and TRBJ2-7; TRBD1 might be the D (5 bases). CDR1 and CDR2 from the germline V gene are DFQATT and SNEGSKA (reference sequence). V was trimmed by 1 base and J by 2 bases, leaving 15 bases between them. CDR3 size: 15 residues. CDR3 protein: CSARAFGAYPYEQYF. The CDR3 region has the DNA TGCAGTGCTAGAGCGTTTGGGGCGTACCCCTACGAGCAGTACTTC.

The chain has TRBV29-1 and TRBJ1-2; tentatively, D is TRBD1 (5 bases). The CDR3 length is 15 residues. The V end lost 6 bases, the J end lost 0 bases, and 17 bases lay between the germline ends. Germline V gives CDR1 SQVTM, CDR2 ANQGSEA. CDR3 nucleotides: TGCAGCGTCCCTCAGGCAAGGGGCGCTAACTATGGCTACACCTTC. Its translation is CSVPQARGANYGYTF.

This clonotype was recorded at least ten times. CDR3: CASSLYTRDEQFF. The CDR3 nucleotides read TGCGCCAGCAGCTTGTATACTAGGGATGAGCAGTTCTTC. The V and J genes are TRBV5-1 and TRBJ2-1, with D possibly being TRBD2 (5 bases). V shed 1 base and J shed 8 bases, with 10 bases lying between them. Germline V lookup: CDR1 SGHRS, CDR2 YFSETQ. There are 13 residues in the CDR3.

The chain employs TRBV7-9 and TRBJ2-1; TRBD2 matches 10 bases. Looked up from germline, CDR1 is SEHNR and CDR2 is FQNEAQ (reference sequence). The V gene end was trimmed by 5 bases and the J gene end by 6 bases; junction bases not matched to a gene: 4. This CDR3 spans 14 amino acids. The CDR3: CASSNSGGANEQFF. Written as DNA, the CDR3 is TGTGCCAGCAGCAACAGCGGGGGGGCCAATGAGCAGTTCTTC.

Only a few counts were recorded for this clonotype. The V gene is TRBV27, the J gene TRBJ2-1; D gene ambiguous. CDR3 length: 15 residues. From germline, CDR1 is MNHEY and CDR2 SMNVEV (reference sequence). The V gene lost 2 bases and the J gene lost 1 base, with 9 bases spanning the gap. In nucleotides, the CDR3 is TGTGCCAGCAGTTTAATGGGCAGGTCCTACAATGAGCAGTTCTTC. Protein sequence: CASSLMGRSYNEQFF.

This clonotype showed up just a few times. This sequence joins TRBV5-1 and TRBJ2-7; no clear D gene. The CDR3 contains 14 residues. With 4 bases removed from V and 3 bases from J, the gap between germline ends came to 14 bases. Germline V gene lookup returns CDR1 SGHRS and CDR2 YFSETQ. CDR3 sequence: CASSPRPTVYEQYF. The CDR3, as DNA: TGCGCCAGCAGCCCGCGGCCCACTGTCTACGAGCAGTACTTC. Looking up the rest from reference TRBV5-1 and TRBJ2-7 gives the full variable domain: KAGVTQTPRYLIKTRGQQVTLSCSPISGHRSVSWYQQTPGQGLQFLFEYFSETQRNKGNFPGRFSGRQFSNSRSEMNVSTLELGDSALYLCASSPRPTVYEQYFGPGTRLTVT.

The table lists this clonotype with many counts. The CDR3 sequence: CASSPDSSYEQYF. CDR3 coding DNA: TGCGCCAGCAGCCCGGACAGCTCCTACGAGCAGTACTTC. The chain combines TRBV5-1 with TRBJ2-7; maybe TRBD1 (6 bases). V was trimmed by 4 bases and J by 0 bases, leaving 8 bases between them. The CDR3 spans 13 residues. The germline gives CDR1 SGHRS, CDR2 YFSETQ.

The chain joins TRBV6-5 to TRBJ2-7, with D unresolved. Germline-derived CDR1 and CDR2 are MNHEY and SVGAGI. The CDR3 covers 16 residues. The V and J ends lost 0 bases and 0 bases respectively, with 12 bases between them. CDR3 protein: CASSYSGATGSYEQYF. CDR3 bases: TGTGCCAGCAGTTACTCGGGTGCCACTGGCTCCTACGAGCAGTACTTC.

The rearrangement links TRBV5-1 to TRBJ2-7; possibly TRBD2 for D (5 bases). Germline V CDR1 and CDR2: SGHRS, YFSETQ. The V gene lost 0 bases and the J gene lost 0 bases, with 16 bases spanning the gap. This CDR3 has 17 residues. The CDR3 DNA reads as TGCGCCAGCAGCTTGGTGCTGGACTCCCAAAGCTCCTACGAGCAGTACTTC. Protein: CASSLVLDSQSSYEQYF.

This clonotype was seen a handful of times. The chain has TRBV6-6 and TRBJ1-2, with D hard to call. This CDR3 has 13 amino acids. V lost 6 bases, J lost 8 bases, and 16 bases lay in between. Germline V gene data show CDR1 as MNHNY and CDR2 as SVGAGI (reference sequence). CDR3 sequence: CASRTDPLEGYTF. In DNA form, the CDR3 reads TGTGCCAGCAGAACCGACCCGCTAGAGGGCTACACCTTC.

Only a few counts were recorded for this clonotype. The chain combines TRBV5-6 with TRBJ1-1, with 10 positions matching TRBD1. This CDR3 contains 15 residues. Germline values: CDR1 SGHDT, CDR2 YYEEEE. After removal of 5 bases from V and 3 bases from J, the junction contained 7 bases not matched to a gene. Here the CDR3 DNA reads TGTGCCAGCAGATCGTACGGGACAGGGGACACTGAAGCTTTCTTT. Translating it yields CASRSYGTGDTEAFF.

This clonotype was seen repeatedly, ten times or more. The rearrangement uses TRBV20-1 and TRBJ2-1; D is possibly TRBD2 (6 bases). V gave up 6 bases and J gave up 8 bases, with 11 bases separating them. The CDR3 has 11 residues. In germline, CDR1 is DFQATT, CDR2 SNEGSKA (reference sequence). This chain's CDR3 is CSARPGDEQFF. The CDR3 coding sequence is TGCAGTGCGCGACCGGGGGATGAGCAGTTCTTC.

The V and J genes are TRBV7-9 and TRBJ1-2, with D hard to call. Germline values: CDR1 SEHNR, CDR2 FQNEAQ (reference sequence). CDR3 length: 14 amino acids. The CDR3 protein is CISSRGEANYGYTF. The CDR3 DNA reads as TGTATCAGCAGCCGGGGTGAAGCTAACTATGGCTACACCTTC. Full variable domain (rest looked up from reference TRBV7-9 and TRBJ1-2): DTGVSQNPRHKITKRGQNVTFRCDPISEHNRLYWYRQTLGQGPEFLTYFQNEAQLEKSRLLSDRFSAERPKGSFSTLEIQRTEQGDSAMYLCISSRGEANYGYTFGSGTRLTVV.

This clonotype was seen many times. V is TRBV10-2 and J is TRBJ1-1; tentative D call: TRBD1 (6 bases). Germline-derived CDR1 and CDR2 are WSHSY and SAAADI. Trimming cost V 6 bases and J 2 bases, with 13 bases left between them. The CDR3 runs to 14 residues. Here the CDR3 reads CASSLLQGNTEAFF. The CDR3, as DNA: TGCGCCAGCAGCTTACTACAGGGAAACACTGAAGCTTTCTTT.

This clonotype was detected many times. J is TRBJ2-3 and V is TRBV11-2; the match to TRBD1 covers 8 bases. V shed 1 base and J 0 bases; nucleotides not matched to a gene: 9. This CDR3 contains 18 residues. The germline V gene encodes CDR1 SGHAT and CDR2 FQNNGV. The CDR3 region has the DNA TGTGCCAGCAGCTTAGTATCTTATCGACAGGGGAGCACAGATACGCAGTATTTT. It encodes CASSLVSYRQGSTDTQYF.